What follows are 26 T cell receptor beta chains derived from one specimen sequenced in a study of blood T cell repertoires in COVID-19. Sequenced by immunoSEQ multiplex PCR; TCRdb stores in-frame clones only, minus some. The sample lists 150,000 or so clones, 87% seen once, with 10% in the top ten. Input material: peripheral blood. The source of these receptors is a woman in her 70s with COVID-19, enrolled during active disease.

J is TRBJ1-1 and V is TRBV9, with TRBD1 identical over 8 bases. In germline, CDR1 is SGDLS, CDR2 YYNGEE. This CDR3 is built from 14 residues. V lost 4 bases, J lost 4 bases, and 6 bases stayed unmatched. The CDR3 bases are TGTGCCAGCAGCAACCTGGACAGGGCCACTGAAGCTTTCTTT. Amino acids: CASSNLDRATEAFF. Based on the CDR3 plus reference TRBV9 and TRBJ1-1, the full variable domain is DSGVTQTPKHLITATGQRVTLRCSPRSGDLSVYWYQQSLDQGLQFLIQYYNGEERAKGNILERFSAQQFPDLHSELNLSSLELGDSALYFCASSNLDRATEAFFGQGTRLTVV.

With respect to this clone: The conserved closing phenylalanine or tryptophan is absent in this CDR3, likely reflecting a read error. The DNA is omitted, as the CDR3 cannot be located on it reliably, and the CDR3 follows TCRdb's listing. The chain recombines TRBV9 with TRBJ1-1. Germline V gene data show CDR1 as SGDLS and CDR2 as YYNGEE. Including both end residues, the CDR3 is 8 amino acids long. This CDR3 is CASSVARR.

This clone appeared a few times. The rearrangement uses TRBV5-8 and TRBJ1-1; 7 nucleotides line up with TRBD1. J gave up 1 base and V 4 bases, and 10 bases lay outside the gene matches. This CDR3 has 16 residues. Germline CDR1 SGHTS, CDR2 YDEGEE. The CDR3 spells CASSPRGGLGNTEAFF. Written as DNA, the CDR3 is TGTGCCAGCAGCCCCCGAGGGGGCCTTGGGAACACTGAAGCTTTCTTT.

This clone was seen just once. This rearrangement joins TRBV3-1 (or the pseudogene TRBV3-2) to TRBJ1-4, with 7 bases matching TRBD1. Germline CDR1 is LGHDT and CDR2 is YNNKEL (reference sequence). Unmatched junction bases numbered 4, after V lost 4 bases and J lost 5 bases. The CDR3 contains 14 residues. This CDR3 reads CASSPGTENEKLFF. The DNA for the CDR3 is TGTGCCAGCAGCCCAGGGACAGAAAATGAAAAACTGTTTTTT.

V gene TRBV2 combines with J gene TRBJ2-6; a weak D match, TRBD1 (5 bases). Between the trimmed V and J ends, which lost 7 bases and 0 bases, there was a span of 13 bases. CDR3 size: 16 residues. In germline, CDR1 is SNHLY, CDR2 FYNNEI. CDR3 sequence: CASKQESISGANVLTF. The DNA of the CDR3 is TGTGCCAGCAAACAGGAATCTATCTCTGGGGCCAACGTCCTGACTTTC.

V and J are TRBV18 and TRBJ2-3, with a weak D call TRBD1 (6 bases). In germline, CDR1 is KGHSH, CDR2 LQKENI. V gave up 4 bases and J gave up 1 base, with 15 bases separating them. The length of the CDR3 is 16 residues. This chain's CDR3 is CASSRQTGKGTDTQYF. Here the CDR3 DNA reads TGTGCCAGCTCACGCCAAACAGGGAAGGGCACAGATACGCAGTATTTT.

V usage is TRBV5-1 and J usage is TRBJ1-4, with 8 bases matching TRBD1. The CDR3 spans 15 residues. The germline V gene encodes CDR1 SGHRS and CDR2 YFSETQ. V trimming: 4 bases; J trimming: 3 bases; junction bases outside the gene matches: 5. CDR3 in DNA: TGCGCCAGCAGCCCCCGGACAGGGTCTAATGAAAAACTGTTTTTT. It translates to CASSPRTGSNEKLFF.

V gene TRBV5-4 combines with J gene TRBJ2-6; a possible D gene is TRBD2 (5 bases). Germline CDR1 SGHNT, CDR2 YYREEE (reference sequence). V was clipped by 4 bases and J by 4 bases, with 9 bases between them. The CDR3 contains 14 residues. CDR3 loop: CASSLEGGANVLTF. Written as DNA, the CDR3 is TGTGCCAGCAGCCTCGAGGGAGGGGCCAACGTCCTGACTTTC.

The chain employs TRBV2 and TRBJ2-7; 9 bases are shared with TRBD1. The CDR3 extends over 16 amino acids. V trimming: 8 bases; J trimming: 0 bases; junction bases outside the gene matches: 11. CDR1 SNHLY and CDR2 FYNNEI come from the germline V gene. CDR3 region: CASLRDRARSSYEQYF. CDR3 DNA sequence: TGTGCCAGCCTTCGGGACAGGGCTCGAAGCTCCTACGAGCAGTACTTC. Drawing the rest from reference TRBV2 and TRBJ2-7, the complete variable domain is EPEVTQTPSHQVTQMGQEVILRCVPISNHLYFYWYRQILGQKVEFLVSFYNNEISEKSEIFDDQFSVERPDGSNFTLKIRSTKLEDSAMYFCASLRDRARSSYEQYFGPGTRLTVT.

The V and J genes are TRBV30 and TRBJ1-2, with 8 positions matching TRBD1. V gave up 3 bases and J gave up 2 bases; unmatched junction bases: 2. CDR1 and CDR2 (germline): GTSNPN, SVGIG (reference sequence). This CDR3 is 13 amino acids long. The CDR3 region is CAWSRGQNYGYTF. CDR3 coding DNA: TGTGCCTGGAGCAGGGGGCAGAACTATGGCTACACCTTC.

This chain joins TRBV6-5 and TRBJ2-7, with a possible D match to TRBD1 (6 bases). The CDR3 contains 15 residues. From germline, CDR1 is MNHEY and CDR2 SVGAGI. Deletions cut 6 bases from V and 0 bases from J, with 15 bases between. The DNA for the CDR3 is TGTGCCAGCAGCCACAGGGCCTTTAGCTCCTACGAGCAGTACTTC. Translated, it gives CASSHRAFSSYEQYF.

The gene calls are TRBV28 and TRBJ2-2; 8 bases fit TRBD1. The J segment lost 6 bases and the V segment lost 5 bases, leaving 8 bases of the junction unmatched. CDR3 length equals 15 residues. Germline loops: CDR1 MDHEN, CDR2 SYDVKM. CDR3 nucleotides: TGTGCCAGCAGTCTTTCAGGGGGCAGATCCGGGGAGCTGTTTTTT. It encodes CASSLSGGRSGELFF.

The chain combines TRBV2 with TRBJ2-2; TRBD1 agrees at 8 bases. This CDR3 region has 15 residues. Germline V gene data show CDR1 as SNHLY and CDR2 as FYNNEI. J lost 1 base, V lost 6 bases, and 4 bases had no gene match. The CDR3: CASSPGTGNTGELFF. The CDR3 nucleotides read TGTGCCAGCAGCCCCGGGACAGGGAACACCGGGGAGCTGTTTTTT.

This clone was seen just once. The chain employs TRBV27 and TRBJ1-1, with D possibly TRBD1 on 6 matching bases. Trimming took 2 bases from V and 4 from J, leaving 17 bases between them. This CDR3 has 16 amino acids. Per germline, CDR1 MNHEY and CDR2 SMNVEV (reference sequence). The DNA of the CDR3 is TGTGCCAGCAGTTTACAGGGGCCCGGTGGAGGCACTGAAGCTTTCTTT. This translates into CASSLQGPGGGTEAFF.

The rearrangement links TRBV30 to TRBJ2-1; D unresolved. Per the germline V gene, CDR1 is GTSNPN and CDR2 is SVGIG (reference sequence). V gave up 4 bases and J gave up 6 bases, with 16 bases separating them. This CDR3 is 14 amino acids long. CDR3 sequence (DNA): TGTGCCTGGACTAGGCAGACTTCAATCAATGAGCAGTTCTTC. Residues: CAWTRQTSINEQFF. Full variable domain (outside the CDR3, taken from reference TRBV30 and TRBJ2-1): SQTIHQWPATLVQPVGSPLSLECTVEGTSNPNLYWYRQAAGRGLQLLFYSVGIGQISSEVPQNLSASRPQDRQFILSSKKLLLSDSGFYLCAWTRQTSINEQFFGPGTRLTVL.

In DNA, the CDR3 is TGTGCCAGTAGGGAGGGGATTTACACTGAAGCTTTCTTT. It specifies CASREGIYTEAFF. The chain employs TRBV19 and TRBJ1-1, with a weak D call TRBD1 (5 bases). Germline lookup yields CDR1 LNHDA and CDR2 SQIVND (reference sequence). The CDR3 runs to 13 residues. V gave up 6 bases and J gave up 3 bases, with 11 bases separating them.

The chain is built from TRBV5-1 and TRBJ2-7, with 10 nucleotides matching TRBD2. Unmatched junction bases numbered 5, after V lost 0 bases and J lost 2 bases. CDR3 length equals 16 residues. Germline V lookup: CDR1 SGHRS, CDR2 YFSETQ. CDR3 nucleotides: TGCGCCAGCAGCTTGGCTAGCGGGGGTTACACCTACGAGCAGTACTTC. This encodes CASSLASGGYTYEQYF.

The chain links TRBV9 to TRBJ1-3; D gene uncertain. The CDR3 is 13 residues long. Trimming stripped 0 bases from V and 5 bases from J, with 6 bases between. CDR1 is SGDLS, CDR2 YYNGEE, per germline. In DNA, the CDR3 is TGTGCCAGCAGCGTAGGAACAAGAAACACCATATATTTT. Translated, it gives CASSVGTRNTIYF.

The chain recombines TRBV28 with TRBJ1-1; D gene unclear. Trimming left V 6 bases short and J 7 bases short, with 21 bases between. The germline V gene encodes CDR1 MDHEN and CDR2 SYDVKM. The length of the CDR3 is 15 residues. CDR3 bases: TGTGCCAGCAGACCGACAAGATTTAGAGCTCGTGAAGCTTTCTTT. Amino acids: CASRPTRFRAREAFF. The complete variable domain, with remaining parts taken from reference TRBV28 and TRBJ1-1, reads DVKVTQSSRYLVKRTGEKVFLECVQDMDHENMFWYRQDPGLGLRLIYFSYDVKMKEKGDIPEGYSVSREKKERFSLILESASTNQTSMYLCASRPTRFRAREAFFGQGTRLTVV.

This clone has more than one count but fewer than ten. The chain carries TRBV12-3 or TRBV12-4 and TRBJ1-2; D gene uncertain. The V end was cut by 6 bases, the J end by 6 bases, with 14 bases between. This CDR3 contains 13 residues. CDR3 protein: CASSPTWQDGYTF. Here the CDR3 DNA reads TGTGCCAGCAGCCCTACGTGGCAGGATGGCTACACCTTC.

The chain has TRBV12-3 or TRBV12-4 and TRBJ2-7; a weak D match, TRBD1 (7 bases). The CDR3 totals 12 residues. Between the trimmed V and J ends, which lost 4 bases and 9 bases, there was a span of 13 bases. CDR3 in DNA: TGTGCCAGCAGTTCAGACAGGGAGGTGCAGTACTTC. This translates into CASSSDREVQYF.

The V call is TRBV5-1, the J call TRBJ1-1, with TRBD1 identical over 8 bases. CDR1 is SGHRS, CDR2 YFSETQ, per germline. Trimming cost V 1 base and J 4 bases; bases outside gene matches: 6. This CDR3 is built from 15 residues. This CDR3 is CASSLIQGAVTEAFF. CDR3 DNA sequence: TGCGCCAGCAGCTTGATTCAGGGGGCTGTCACTGAAGCTTTCTTT.

The chain links TRBV24-1 to TRBJ2-5; 8 nucleotides match TRBD1. Germline assignment: CDR1 KGHDR and CDR2 SFDVKD. The V gene end was trimmed by 11 bases and the J gene end by 2 bases; junction bases not matched to a gene: 9. The CDR3 length is 14 residues. CDR3 in amino acids: CANSRGRRQETQYF. CDR3 nucleotide sequence: TGTGCCAACAGCAGGGGGCGGCGGCAAGAGACCCAGTACTTC.

In nucleotides, the CDR3 is TGCGCCAGCAGCCAAGAATTTGTCAGAAACACTGAAGCTTTCTTT. The encoded protein is CASSQEFVRNTEAFF. The rearrangement uses TRBV4-1 and TRBJ1-1; D ambiguous. Per the germline V gene, CDR1 is MGHRA and CDR2 is YSYEKL. V dropped 0 bases and J dropped 2 bases, with 10 bases sitting between them. The CDR3 is 15 amino acids.

J is TRBJ2-5 and V is TRBV4-1; 7 bases are shared with TRBD1. The CDR3 extends over 14 amino acids. The germline V gene encodes CDR1 MGHRA and CDR2 YSYEKL. With V trimmed by 2 bases and J by 4 bases, 4 bases remained unmatched. CDR3 DNA: TGCGCCAGCAGCCAACAGGGGGTTCGAGAGACCCAGTACTTC. Translated, it gives CASSQQGVRETQYF.

This clone has just a few counts. The V and J genes are TRBV7-3 and TRBJ1-1, with 7 nucleotides matching TRBD1. Losses at the gene ends were 5 bases for V and 1 base for J; bases not matched to a gene: 7. This CDR3 has 15 residues. CDR1 is SGHTA, CDR2 FQGTGA, per germline. The chain's CDR3 is CASSGGGLGNTEAFF. The CDR3 DNA reads as TGTGCCAGCAGCGGAGGGGGCCTGGGGAACACTGAAGCTTTCTTT.